The next 23 T cell receptor beta chains were all read from a single sample in a study of tumor-infiltrating lymphocytes in primary liver carcinoma. Each 20-30 mg portion of unsorted bulk tissue served as the source for co-extraction of RNA and DNA. With a constant-region primer, TCR beta cDNA was made from approximately 500 ng of total RNA. ARM-PCR, slightly modified, supplied the TCR beta libraries through three nested multiplex PCR rounds. PCR rounds one and two used TRBV1-TRBV30 forward primers with a C-beta reverse primer for around 11 cycles each. TCRdb reanalysed the multiplex PCR reads using MiXCR and keeps one entry per CDR3 protein. The data show under 200,000 distinct CDR3 sequences, around 81% seen once. The specimen was tumor tissue from primary liver carcinoma. All receptors derive from a man aged 40-49 years with primary liver carcinoma and hepatitis B virus infection.

CDR3 sequence reads: CSVDPTGLHEQYF. The DNA for the CDR3 is TGCAGCGTTGACCCGACAGGACTGCACGAGCAGTACTTC. The J gene is TRBJ2-7, the V gene TRBV29-1; possible D gene TRBD1, 6 bases. Trimming stripped 3 bases from V and 5 bases from J, with 14 bases between. The CDR3 consists of 13 residues. From germline, CDR1 is SQVTM and CDR2 ANQGSEA.

This clonotype came up once. The genes are TRBV29-1 and TRBJ2-7, with 7 nucleotides matching TRBD2. This CDR3 region has 13 residues. The junction had 13 bases not matched to a gene; V was cut back by 5 bases and J by 9 bases. Germline V gives CDR1 SQVTM, CDR2 ANQGSEA. CDR3 protein: CSVPTGAGRAQYF. In DNA, the CDR3 is TGCAGCGTTCCCACCGGGGCGGGGAGGGCGCAGTACTTC.

The CDR3 protein is CANTLGSGTRYEQYF. Written as DNA, the CDR3 is TGTGCCAATACCTTAGGCTCCGGGACCCGCTACGAGCAGTACTTC. V is TRBV11-3 and J is TRBJ2-7; either TRBD1 or TRBD2 may supply D (5 bases each). The germline V gene encodes CDR1 SGHNT and CDR2 YENEEA. V was clipped by 10 bases and J by 3 bases, with 22 bases between them. The CDR3 covers 15 residues.

The gene calls are TRBV24-1 and TRBJ2-1, with D unclear. The length of the CDR3 is 12 residues. The V gene lost 7 bases and the J gene lost 4 bases, with 7 bases spanning the gap. From germline, CDR1 is KGHDR and CDR2 SFDVKD. This chain's CDR3 is CATSLGYNEQFF. CDR3 bases: TGTGCCACCAGCCTAGGTTACAATGAGCAGTTCTTC.

Comment on this clonotype: A read error may produce the germline difference seen at one junction end. CDR3 DNA: TGTGCCAGCGCGGATGAGTTGAAAACCGGGGAGCTATTTTTT. Amino acids: CASADELKTGELFF. V usage is TRBV11-2 and J usage is TRBJ2-2, with D possibly matching TRBD2 (5 bases). There are 14 residues in the CDR3. Germline CDR1 is SGHAT and CDR2 is FQNNGV. Full variable domain (remainder filled in from reference TRBV11-2 and TRBJ2-2): EAGVAQSPRYKIIEKRQSVAFWCNPISGHATLYWYQQILGQGPKLLIQFQNNGVVDDSQLPKDRFSAERLKGVDSTLKIQPAKLEDSAVYLCASADELKTGELFFGEGSRLTVL.

V gene TRBV4-2 combines with J gene TRBJ2-1, with TRBD1 identical over 8 bases. This CDR3 spans 16 amino acids. After removal of 8 bases from V and 5 bases from J, the junction contained 14 bases not matched to a gene. The germline gives CDR1 LGHNA, CDR2 YNFKEQ. CDR3 bases: TGTGCCAGCTGTCACGCCGGGGGACAGGAGAACAATGAGCAGTTCTTC. Encoded protein: CASCHAGGQENNEQFF.

Details on this clonotype: This may be a read error, as it is one base from a much larger clone. The CDR3 sequence is CTSSLSGSSYEQYF. In nucleotides, the CDR3 is TGTACCAGCAGCTTATCGGGTTCTTCCTACGAGCAGTACTTC. The chain links TRBV7-8 to TRBJ2-7, with no clear D. Germline loops: CDR1 SGHVS, CDR2 FQNEAQ. The CDR3 has 14 amino acids.

Notes on this clonotype: Compared with germline, one end of the junction differs, possibly owing to a read error. The chain joins TRBV12-3 or TRBV12-4 to TRBJ1-1; D is unclear. CDR3 length: 12 residues. The CDR3 reads CASSTRGTEASF. Here the CDR3 DNA reads TGTGCCAGCAGTACCCGCGGTACTGAAGCTTCCTTT.

The sample holds a few counts of this clonotype. The rearrangement links TRBV7-3 to TRBJ2-1; D gene uncertain. The CDR3 contains 13 residues. CDR1 is SGHTA and CDR2 is FQGTGA in the germline V gene. V was shortened by 5 bases and J by 8 bases, with 13 bases between the two germline ends. CDR3 nucleotides: TGTGCCAGCAGCCTCTCCCTTAGGGATGAGCAGTTCTTC. This encodes CASSLSLRDEQFF.

Details on this clonotype: At one end the junction does not follow the germline gene, possibly because of a read error. The chain links TRBV24-1 to TRBJ2-3; D gene uncertain. The CDR3 is 16 amino acids. Germline assignment: CDR1 KGHDR and CDR2 SFDVKD. CDR3 nucleotides: TGTGCCACCAGTGACCTTACGGGTCAAGGAACAGATATGCAGTATTTT. This codes for CATSDLTGQGTDMQYF.

This rearrangement joins TRBV6-2 or TRBV6-3 to TRBJ1-1, with D unresolved. V was clipped by 5 bases and J by 5 bases, with 9 bases between them. Germline loops: CDR1 MNHEY, CDR2 SVGEGT. This CDR3 region has 12 residues. The CDR3, as DNA: TGTGCCAGCAGTACACGTAAGACTGAAGCTTTCTTT. Translation gives CASSTRKTEAFF.

V is TRBV10-2 and J is TRBJ2-1; possible D gene TRBD1, 5 bases. V lost 6 bases, J lost 15 bases, and 18 bases lay in between. The V gene's germline CDR1 is WSHSY and CDR2 SAAADI. The CDR3 consists of 12 residues. CDR3 coding DNA: TGCGCCAGCAGCAGGGCAAACAATGAGAGGTTCTTC. It specifies CASSRANNERFF.

This clonotype has a single count. This may stem from a read error, because a much larger clone lies one nucleotide away. The V and J genes are TRBV7-9 and TRBJ1-1; D uncertain. There are 13 residues in the CDR3. V lost 2 bases and J lost 3, with 7 bases in between. Germline assignment: CDR1 SEHNR and CDR2 FQNEAQ (reference sequence). CDR3 bases: TGTGCCAGCAGCTTACAGGAGGACACTGAAGCTTTCTTT. It codes for CASSLQEDTEAFF. Together with reference TRBV7-9 and TRBJ1-1, the CDR3 gives the full variable domain: DTGVSQNPRHKITKRGQNVTFRCDPISEHNRLYWYRQTLGQGPEFLTYFQNEAQLEKSRLLSDRFSAERPKGSFSTLEIQRTEQGDSAMYLCASSLQEDTEAFFGQGTRLTVV.

Concerning this clonotype itself: A much more abundant neighbour one base away suggests this may be a read error. This CDR3 reads CASSQHRDSWPETQYF. The CDR3 DNA sequence: TGTGCCAGCAGCCAACATCGGGACTCTTGGCCAGAGACCCAGTACTTC. J is TRBJ2-5 and V is TRBV14, with D tentatively TRBD2 (6 bases). The CDR3 is 16 amino acids. Trimming cost V 2 bases and J 4 bases, with 17 bases left between them. CDR1 is SGHDN, CDR2 FVKESK, per germline.

The chain couples TRBV4-3 to TRBJ1-6; D is possibly TRBD1 (6 bases). The V gene's germline CDR1 is LGHNA and CDR2 YSLEER. This CDR3 comprises 16 residues. V was pared by 8 bases and J by 8 bases, with 22 bases between. The CDR3 loop is CASCSWVRGRDSPLHF. CDR3 sequence (DNA): TGCGCCAGCTGCTCCTGGGTCAGGGGAAGGGATTCACCCCTCCACTTT.

The gene calls are TRBV4-2 and TRBJ2-3, with D perhaps TRBD2 (5 bases). From germline, CDR1 is LGHNA and CDR2 YNFKEQ. Trimming removed 9 bases from V and 2 bases from J, with 12 bases in between. This CDR3 has 13 amino acids. CDR3 sequence reads: CARGRDSTDTQYF. The CDR3 region has the DNA TGTGCCAGGGGTCGGGATTCCACAGATACGCAGTATTTT.

Here the CDR3 reads CATGQGSTSTDTQYF. CDR3 nucleotides: TGTGCCACCGGACAGGGGAGTACTAGCACAGATACGCAGTATTTT. This chain joins TRBV24-1 and TRBJ2-3; 9 bases fit TRBD1. The germline gives CDR1 KGHDR, CDR2 SFDVKD. This CDR3 has 15 residues. V lost 9 bases, J lost 0 bases, and 6 bases stayed unmatched.

As concerns this clonotype: At one boundary the junction diverges from the germline segment, which might be a read error. The J gene is TRBJ2-7, the V gene TRBV9; TRBD1 agrees at 8 bases. This CDR3 is 13 amino acids long. Germline values: CDR1 SGDLS, CDR2 YYNGEE. The chain's CDR3 is CATTQGGNYDQYF. The CDR3 DNA follows: TGTGCCACGACACAGGGGGGTAACTACGACCAGTACTTC. Full variable domain (rest looked up from reference TRBV9 and TRBJ2-7): DSGVTQTPKHLITATGQRVTLRCSPRSGDLSVYWYQQSLDQGLQFLIQYYNGEERAKGNILERFSAQQFPDLHSELNLSSLELGDSALYFCATTQGGNYDQYFGPGTRLTVT.

This clonotype counts as medium-sized. The CDR3 loop reads CASSLVPREGEQYF. The CDR3 DNA reads TGTGCCAGCAGCTTGGTTCCACGTGAAGGAGAGCAGTACTTC. This chain links TRBV5-5 with TRBJ2-7; D unclear. The ends were cut back, 0 bases at V and 7 bases at J, with 14 bases in the middle. Germline-derived CDR1 and CDR2 are SGHKS and YYEKEE (reference sequence). This CDR3 spans 14 amino acids.

On this clonotype: Compared with germline, one end of the junction differs, possibly owing to a read error. This chain joins TRBV9 and TRBJ2-1; TRBD2 is a possible D gene (6 bases). Per germline, CDR1 SGDLS and CDR2 YYNGEE. This CDR3 comprises 14 residues. DNA for the CDR3: TGTGCCAGCAGCGTAGCCGGGAGTAGTGATGAGGAGTTCTTC. Its translation: CASSVAGSSDEEFF.

This clonotype was observed a few times. This may arise from a read error, as a much more abundant clone is one base away. This chain joins TRBV29-1 and TRBJ1-2, with no clear D. CDR3 length: 14 residues. The germline gives CDR1 SQVTM, CDR2 ANQGSEA. V was pared by 4 bases and J by 3 bases, with 15 bases between. CDR3 in DNA: TGCAGCGTTGTACGAGGACGGGATGACTATGGCTACACCTTC. Amino acid sequence: CSVVRGRDDYGYTF.

The V call is TRBV5-1, the J call TRBJ2-3; TRBD1 aligns across 9 bases. The germline gives CDR1 SGHRS, CDR2 YFSETQ. V lost 5 bases to trimming and J lost 6 bases; unmatched junction nucleotides: 22. The length of the CDR3 is 19 residues. CDR3 residues: CASRTPSADRGQNTDTQYF. The CDR3, as DNA: TGCGCCAGCAGAACCCCCAGCGCGGACAGGGGCCAAAACACTGATACGCAGTATTTT.

The J gene is TRBJ2-1, the V gene TRBV6-6, with D unclear. This CDR3 region has 15 residues. Germline V CDR1 and CDR2: MNHNY, SVGAGI (reference sequence). Trimming took off 7 bases at V and 5 bases at J, with 18 bases between the two ends. The CDR3 DNA reads as TGTGCCAGCATTAATGCCGGGTCTGTTAACAATGAGCAGTTCTTC. This translates into CASINAGSVNNEQFF.